This is a list of T cell receptor beta chains from one sample in a study of control samples from healthy donors and cancer patients. Only in-frame clones appear in the TCRdb table, and some are missing; sequencing was by immunoSEQ multiplex PCR. Of tens of thousands of clones in the sample, 93% were seen once. The sample consisted of PBMCs. The receptors here all came from a woman aged 45-65 years with head and neck cancer. Each CDR3 is given with its conserved first and last residue. The D gene is left open where the match is weak. Rows may omit the clone size; those that give it use once, few, many or a size class.

j_call clone_size d_call v_call cdr3_aa cdr3_nt
TRBJ2-3 NA NA TRBV28 CASSPGLGFTDTQYF TGTGCCAGCAGCCCGGGACTGGGCTTCACAGATACGCAGTATTTT
TRBJ2-5 NA NA TRBV20-1 CSASMTGAETQYF TGCAGTGCTAGTATGACGGGAGCGGAGACCCAGTACTTC
TRBJ1-3 NA NA TRBV5-1 CASSPRTIGTTGNTIYF TGCGCCAGCAGCCCCCGGACTATAGGGACCACTGGAAACACCATATATTTT
TRBJ1-2 NA TRBD1 TRBV27 CASRNRGDGYGYTF TGTGCCAGCAGGAACAGGGGGGATGGCTATGGCTACACCTTC
TRBJ2-7 NA NA TRBV6-1 CASSVFRRVEGVSYEQYF TGTGCCAGCAGTGTTTTCCGGCGGGTAGAAGGGGTCTCCTACGAGCAGTACTTC
TRBJ1-1 NA NA TRBV28 CASSFHSGYTEAFF TGTGCCAGCAGTTTTCATTCAGGGTACACTGAAGCTTTCTTT
TRBJ2-7 NA TRBD1 TRBV4-1 CASSQDRVNEQYF TGCGCCAGCAGCCAGGACAGGGTAAACGAGCAGTACTTC
TRBJ1-2 NA NA TRBV18 CASSPQGNYGYTF TGTGCCAGCTCACCACAGGGAAACTATGGCTACACCTTC
TRBJ1-5 medium-sized NA TRBV6-5 CASDYSNQPQHF TGTGCCAGCGACTATAGCAATCAGCCCCAGCATTTT
TRBJ1-1 NA TRBD1 TRBV19 CASSFGTGRTEAFF TGTGCCAGTAGTTTCGGGACAGGGAGGACTGAAGCTTTCTTT
TRBJ2-7 NA TRBD2 TRBV2 CASSDASGGYEQYF TGTGCCAGCAGTGACGCTAGCGGGGGTTACGAGCAGTACTTC
TRBJ2-1 NA NA TRBV4-3 CASSHLGSTGSVGDEQFF TGCGCCAGCAGCCACCTCGGGTCTACAGGGTCCGTGGGGGATGAGCAGTTCTTC
TRBJ2-1 once TRBD2 TRBV30 CAWNLLAGDTYNEQFF TGTGCCTGGAACCTACTAGCGGGAGACACCTACAATGAGCAGTTCTTC
TRBJ2-1 NA NA TRBV7-8 CASSLAQDNEQFF TGTGCCAGCAGCCTAGCACAGGACAATGAGCAGTTCTTC
TRBJ2-4 NA NA TRBV24-1 CATSDWGAGGENIQYF TGTGCCACCAGTGATTGGGGGGCAGGGGGGGAAAACATTCAGTACTTC
TRBJ2-7 NA NA TRBV5-6 CASSSKSMGNEQYF TGTGCCAGCAGCTCGAAATCTATGGGGAACGAGCAGTACTTC
TRBJ2-7 NA TRBD1 TRBV28 CASRKQGGTYEQYF TGTGCCAGCAGGAAACAGGGGGGTACCTACGAGCAGTACTTC
TRBJ2-7 NA TRBD1 TRBV18 CASSPPGDSRFPRF TGTGCCAGCTCACCACCCGGGGACAGTCGATTTCCCCGCTTC
TRBJ1-6 NA NA TRBV28 CASSPDGQLSYNSPLHF TGTGCCAGCAGTCCCGATGGTCAACTCTCCTATAATTCACCCCTCCACTTT
TRBJ1-6 once TRBD1 TRBV4-1 CASSYGTGNSPLHF TGCGCCAGCAGCTACGGGACAGGGAATTCACCCCTCCACTTT
TRBJ2-7 NA NA TRBV7-2 CASSLDREGEQYF TGTGCCAGCAGCTTAGACAGGGAAGGCGAGCAGTACTTC
TRBJ1-5 NA NA TRBV4-2 CASSQEGGDQPQHF TGTGCCAGCAGCCAAGAAGGAGGGGATCAGCCCCAGCATTTT
TRBJ2-6 NA NA TRBV13 CASSSYLISGANVLTF TGTGCCAGCAGCTCTTACTTAATCTCTGGGGCCAACGTCCTGACTTTC
TRBJ1-2 few NA TRBV6-1 CASSENPSMSVYYGYTF TGTGCCAGCAGTGAAAACCCAAGTATGTCAGTTTACTATGGCTACACCTTC
TRBJ1-2 NA NA TRBV2 CASTLSWGNYGYTF TGTGCCAGCACCCTAAGTTGGGGGAACTATGGCTACACCTTC
TRBJ1-4 NA NA TRBV10-3 CAISESDGTYEKLFF TGTGCCATCAGTGAGTCGGACGGAACCTATGAAAAACTGTTTTTT
TRBJ1-3 NA NA TRBV5-5 CASSLVAPGNTIYF TGTGCCAGCAGCTTGGTTGCGCCTGGAAACACCATATATTTT
TRBJ2-1 NA NA TRBV18 CASSSERNYNEQFF TGTGCCAGCTCAAGCGAGCGGAACTACAATGAGCAGTTCTTC
TRBJ1-1 NA TRBD1 TRBV24-1 CATSDSTGAEAFF TGTGCCACCAGTGATTCGACAGGGGCTGAAGCTTTCTTT
TRBJ2-1 NA TRBD2 TRBV5-6 CASSLTSGKTYNEQFF TGTGCCAGCAGCTTGACTAGCGGGAAAACCTACAATGAGCAGTTCTTC
TRBJ2-7 NA TRBD1 TRBV28 CASSPQGQHEQYF TGTGCCAGCAGTCCCCAGGGACAGCACGAGCAGTACTTC
TRBJ1-4 NA NA TRBV6-5 CAGGKQSTNEKLFF TGTGCCGGGGGTAAACAGTCAACTAATGAAAAACTGTTTTTT
TRBJ1-2 NA TRBD1 TRBV19 CASTLYLDTGGRGRDGYTF TGTGCCAGTACCCTTTACCTCGATACAGGAGGCAGGGGGCGCGATGGCTACACCTTC
TRBJ2-3 NA NA TRBV5-1 CASSLGVYSTDTQYF TGCGCCAGCAGCTTGGGGGTGTATAGCACAGATACGCAGTATTTT
TRBJ2-7 NA TRBD1 TRBV18 CASSPTGVGFPYEQYF TGTGCCAGCTCCCCGACAGGGGTCGGATTCCCCTACGAGCAGTACTTC
TRBJ1-4 once NA TRBV6-5 CASSYQAPGTNEKLFF TGTGCCAGCAGTTACCAGGCCCCGGGGACTAATGAAAAACTGTTTTTT
TRBJ2-7 NA NA TRBV12-3/TRBV12-4 CASSFSLRNEQYF TGTGCCAGCAGTTTCAGTCTCCGGAACGAGCAGTACTTC
TRBJ2-3 NA NA TRBV20-1 CSASRGISTDTQYF TGCAGTGCTAGTAGGGGGATATCCACAGATACGCAGTATTTT
TRBJ1-2 NA TRBD1 TRBV6-5 CASSPGTGGHYGYTF TGTGCCAGCAGTCCCGGGACAGGGGGCCACTATGGCTACACCTTC
TRBJ2-5 NA TRBD1 TRBV28 CASSLGQTGNQETQYF TGTGCCAGCAGTTTGGGGCAGACAGGGAACCAAGAGACCCAGTACTTC
TRBJ1-2 NA NA TRBV27 CASSLDYYGYTF TGTGCCAGCAGTTTGGATTACTATGGCTACACCTTC
TRBJ2-1 once NA TRBV24-1 CATSDLPSNEQFF TGTGCCACCAGTGATTTGCCTAGCAATGAGCAGTTCTTC